Below are 22 T cell receptor beta chains sequenced from a single sample in a study of blood T cell repertoires in COVID-19. Repertoires were generated with immunoSEQ multiplex PCR, while TCRdb's copy carries only in-frame clones and drops some. Among approximately 300,000 clones, about 86% were seen once, and the ten largest hold 15% to 18%. The material sequenced was peripheral blood. The receptors come from an older person with COVID-19, enrolled during active disease.

V is TRBV30 and J is TRBJ1-1; D not certain. The CDR3 covers 13 residues. Germline V gives CDR1 GTSNPN, CDR2 SVGIG (reference sequence). Trimming pared 0 bases from V and 4 bases from J, leaving 9 bases between. CDR3 residues: CAWSVWSVTEAFF. Here the CDR3 DNA reads TGTGCCTGGAGTGTTTGGTCAGTCACTGAAGCTTTCTTT.

This clone was recorded only once. The gene calls are TRBV5-1 and TRBJ1-6; D possibly corresponds to TRBD1 (6 bases). Trimming took 3 bases from V and 8 from J, leaving 15 bases between them. Germline loops: CDR1 SGHRS, CDR2 YFSETQ. The CDR3 runs to 15 residues. The CDR3: CASSSTGGSDSPLHF. CDR3 bases: TGCGCCAGCAGCTCGACGGGGGGCTCGGATTCACCCCTCCACTTT.

The chain has TRBV7-8 and TRBJ1-1; perhaps TRBD1 as D (5 bases). V gave up 5 bases and J gave up 5 bases, with 12 bases separating them. The CDR3 length is 13 residues. Germline V lookup: CDR1 SGHVS, CDR2 FQNEAQ. The chain's CDR3 is CASSRGGGTEAFF. The CDR3 nucleotides are TGTGCCAGCAGCCGGGGGGGAGGAACTGAAGCTTTCTTT.

Concerning this clone itself: Other DNA sequences of this sample code for an identical CDR3. The chain has TRBV11-3 and TRBJ2-1; no clear D. The CDR3 is 13 residues long. Trimming stripped 0 bases from V and 7 bases from J, with 7 bases between. Germline CDR1 reads SGHNT; CDR2 reads YENEEA. The CDR3 DNA is TGTGCCAGCAGCTTAGATAGTTTTAATGAGCAGTTCTTC. Its translation is CASSLDSFNEQFF.

This clone was observed once. The V gene is TRBV6-5, the J gene TRBJ2-7, with 10 bases fitting TRBD1. The CDR3 is 15 residues long. With 8 bases clipped from V and 4 bases from J, the junction kept 11 bases outside the gene matches. CDR1 is MNHEY, CDR2 SVGAGI, per germline. The CDR3, as DNA: TGTGCCAGCTTCCCGGGACGGACAGGGGGGTACGAGCAGTACTTC. It specifies CASFPGRTGGYEQYF.

This sequence joins TRBV6-6 and TRBJ2-1; D ambiguous. V lost 4 bases and J lost 6, with 19 bases in between. CDR3 length equals 16 residues. The germline CDR1 and CDR2 sequences are MNHNY and SVGAGI (reference sequence). CDR3 region: CASSFVSAVFSNEQFF. DNA for the CDR3: TGTGCCAGCAGTTTCGTCTCGGCGGTCTTTAGCAATGAGCAGTTCTTC.

The sample holds a few counts of this clone. The V gene is TRBV7-9, the J gene TRBJ2-3; maybe TRBD1 (6 bases). The germline CDR1 and CDR2 sequences are SEHNR and FQNEAQ (reference sequence). V shed 5 bases and J shed 3 bases, with 12 bases lying between them. This CDR3 is built from 14 residues. In DNA, the CDR3 is TGTGCCAGCAGCCTACAGGGACCTACAGATACGCAGTATTTT. Translated, it gives CASSLQGPTDTQYF. Complete variable domain (other parts from reference TRBV7-9 and TRBJ2-3): DTGVSQNPRHKITKRGQNVTFRCDPISEHNRLYWYRQTLGQGPEFLTYFQNEAQLEKSRLLSDRFSAERPKGSFSTLEIQRTEQGDSAMYLCASSLQGPTDTQYFGPGTRLTVL.

The chain carries TRBV6-5 and TRBJ1-2; 7 bases are a match to TRBD1. The V and J ends lost 7 bases and 2 bases, in that order; junction bases with no gene match: 10. CDR3 length equals 15 residues. Germline-derived CDR1 and CDR2 are MNHEY and SVGAGI. CDR3 sequence reads: CASTPSDRQNYGYTF. CDR3 nucleotide sequence: TGTGCCAGCACTCCATCGGACAGGCAGAACTATGGCTACACCTTC.

The V call is TRBV7-2, the J call TRBJ1-2; D ambiguous. V dropped 5 bases and J dropped 4 bases, with 11 bases sitting between them. CDR3 length equals 13 residues. From germline, CDR1 is SGHTA and CDR2 FQGNSA. The CDR3 protein is CASSPDTSYGYTF. The DNA of the CDR3 is TGTGCCAGCAGCCCAGACACTAGCTATGGCTACACCTTC.

This clone was found a few times. This chain connects TRBV10-3 to TRBJ1-1; a possible D gene is TRBD1 (5 bases). The CDR3 spans 12 residues. V was pared by 11 bases and J by 3 bases, with 13 bases between. Germline V gene lookup returns CDR1 ENHRY and CDR2 SYGVKD. CDR3 sequence (DNA): TGTGCCGTAAGGGGTGGGGACACTGAAGCTTTCTTT. This sequence encodes CAVRGGDTEAFF.

The chain carries TRBV14 and TRBJ2-3; 7 positions match TRBD1. V lost 1 base, J lost 2 bases, and 3 bases stayed unmatched. CDR1 is SGHDN, CDR2 FVKESK, per germline. The CDR3 is 15 residues long. The CDR3 loop reads CASSQATGYTDTQYF. As DNA, the CDR3 is TGTGCCAGCAGCCAAGCGACAGGGTACACAGATACGCAGTATTTT.

The chain's CDR3 is CASSITGRGLGASEAFF. CDR3 in DNA: TGTGCCAGTAGTATAACCGGAAGGGGTCTGGGGGCCTCTGAAGCTTTCTTT. This sequence joins TRBV19 and TRBJ1-1; D is possibly TRBD1 (6 bases). With 2 bases removed from V and 6 bases from J, the gap between germline ends came to 22 bases. The CDR3 totals 17 residues. Germline CDR1 LNHDA, CDR2 SQIVND (reference sequence). The variable domain in full, completed from reference TRBV19 and TRBJ1-1, reads DGGITQSPKYLFRKEGQNVTLSCEQNLNHDAMYWYRQDPGQGLRLIYYSQIVNDFQKGDIAEGYSVSREKKESFPLTVTSAQKNPTAFYLCASSITGRGLGASEAFFGQGTRLTVV.

The chain links TRBV3-1 (or the pseudogene TRBV3-2) to TRBJ2-1, with D unresolved. The CDR3 sequence is 12 residues long. Germline-derived CDR1 and CDR2 are LGHDT and YNNKEL (reference sequence). Trimming took 1 base from V and 12 from J, leaving 10 bases between them. CDR3 sequence reads: CASSQVTIGQFF. CDR3 in DNA: TGTGCCAGCAGCCAAGTAACCATCGGGCAGTTCTTC.

This clone is a singleton in its sample. The rearrangement joins TRBV11-2 to TRBJ1-2, with D perhaps matching TRBD1 (5 bases). CDR1 SGHAT and CDR2 FQNNGV come from the germline V gene. This CDR3 spans 13 amino acids. V lost 5 bases and J lost 6, with 13 bases in between. The CDR3 nucleotides are TGTGCCAGCAGCGAGAGACAGAATAATGGCTACACCTTC. It encodes CASSERQNNGYTF.

V usage is TRBV6-5 and J usage is TRBJ2-5; D remains unclear. Germline V gives CDR1 MNHEY, CDR2 SVGAGI. The CDR3 spans 13 residues. Deletions cut 8 bases from V and 4 bases from J, with 14 bases between. The CDR3 here is CASGRLGSETQYF. DNA of the CDR3: TGTGCCAGCGGCCGACTCGGGTCAGAGACCCAGTACTTC.

J is TRBJ1-2 and V is TRBV12-3 or TRBV12-4; 7 bases agree with TRBD1. The junction had 6 bases not matched to a gene; V was cut back by 6 bases and J by 5 bases. The CDR3 runs to 13 residues. CDR3 sequence reads: CASSRDSVYGYTF. The CDR3 bases are TGTGCCAGCAGCCGGGACAGTGTTTATGGCTACACCTTC.

This sequence joins TRBV11-2 and TRBJ2-1, with TRBD1 matching 8 bases. J lost 7 bases, V lost 3 bases, and 14 bases had no gene match. The germline V gene has CDR1 SGHAT and CDR2 FQNNGV. The length of the CDR3 is 17 residues. The chain's CDR3 is CASSFFRSGTGRNEQFF. CDR3 coding DNA: TGTGCCAGCAGCTTCTTTCGATCGGGGACAGGCCGAAATGAGCAGTTCTTC.

The V call is TRBV5-5, the J call TRBJ1-5, with 9 bases matching TRBD1. J was trimmed by 6 bases and V by 2 bases; bases with no gene match: 9. The CDR3 is made up of 16 amino acids. Germline-derived CDR1 and CDR2 are SGHKS and YYEKEE (reference sequence). The CDR3 loop reads CASSLSADRGGQPQHF. CDR3 nucleotide sequence: TGTGCCAGCAGCTTAAGCGCGGACAGGGGTGGTCAGCCCCAGCATTTT.

This chain links TRBV4-3 with TRBJ1-4; 9 nucleotides agree with TRBD1. Unmatched junction bases numbered 4, after V lost 8 bases and J lost 6 bases. This CDR3 contains 13 residues. Germline lookup yields CDR1 LGHNA and CDR2 YSLEER. The CDR3 bases are TGCGCCAGCGGACAGGGGTTGGATGAAAAACTGTTTTTT. This codes for CASGQGLDEKLFF.

The chain joins TRBV15 to TRBJ1-5; 7 bases align to TRBD1. Looked up from germline, CDR1 is LNHNV and CDR2 is YYDKDF (reference sequence). CDR3 length: 14 residues. V shed 4 bases and J 5 bases; nucleotides not matched to a gene: 5. The chain's CDR3 is CATSTRGQYQPQHF. CDR3 DNA sequence: TGTGCCACCAGCACGAGGGGACAGTATCAGCCCCAGCATTTT. Using reference TRBV15 and TRBJ1-5 for the parts outside the CDR3, the full variable domain is DAMVIQNPRYQVTQFGKPVTLSCSQTLNHNVMYWYQQKSSQAPKLLFHYYDKDFNNEADTPDNFQSRRPNTSFCFLDIRSPGLGDTAMYLCATSTRGQYQPQHFGDGTRLSIL.

The rearrangement uses TRBV1 and TRBJ2-3; the DNA was not used to check the table's D call, TRBD2. TRBV1 is marked as a pseudogene. The CDR3 runs to 16 residues. CDR3 residues: CTSSPGTSPARDTQYF. CDR3 in DNA: TGCACCAGCAGCCCCGGGACTAGCCCTGCACGGGATACGCAGTATTTT.

The CDR3 loop is CASSIVPTGDSYNEQFF. The CDR3 region has the DNA TGTGCCAGTAGTATAGTACCTACAGGGGACTCCTACAATGAGCAGTTCTTC. The V and J genes are TRBV19 and TRBJ2-1, with TRBD1 matching 7 bases. V trimming: 1 base; J trimming: 0 bases; junction bases outside the gene matches: 6. From germline, CDR1 is LNHDA and CDR2 SQIVND (reference sequence). The CDR3 has 17 amino acids.